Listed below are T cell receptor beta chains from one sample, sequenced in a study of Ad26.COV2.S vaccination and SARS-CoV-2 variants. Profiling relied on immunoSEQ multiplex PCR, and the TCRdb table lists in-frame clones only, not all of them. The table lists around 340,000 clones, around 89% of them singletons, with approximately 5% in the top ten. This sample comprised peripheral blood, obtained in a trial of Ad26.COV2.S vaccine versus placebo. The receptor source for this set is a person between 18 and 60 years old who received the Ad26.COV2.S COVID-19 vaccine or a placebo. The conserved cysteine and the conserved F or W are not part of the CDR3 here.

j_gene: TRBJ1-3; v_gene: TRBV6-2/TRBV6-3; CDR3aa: ASSSTGLNTIY
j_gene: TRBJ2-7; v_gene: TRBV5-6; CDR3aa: ASREETGLGEQY
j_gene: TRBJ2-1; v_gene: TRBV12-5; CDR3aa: ASGLERIEQF
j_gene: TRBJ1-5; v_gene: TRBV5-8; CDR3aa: ASSRGVAGQNQPQH
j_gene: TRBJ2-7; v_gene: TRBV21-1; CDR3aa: ASSKGGGGYEQY
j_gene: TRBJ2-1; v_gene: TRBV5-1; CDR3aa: ASSPSSSGRGNEQF
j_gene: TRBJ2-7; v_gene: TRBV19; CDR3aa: ASTPGDRDHEQY
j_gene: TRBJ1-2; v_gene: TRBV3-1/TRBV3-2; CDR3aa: ASSHAGRAGYT
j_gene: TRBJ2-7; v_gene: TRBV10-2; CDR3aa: ASRGGGPNEQY
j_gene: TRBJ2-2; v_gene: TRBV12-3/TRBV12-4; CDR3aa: ASSSTNTGELF
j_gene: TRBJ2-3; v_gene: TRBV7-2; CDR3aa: ASSFGQGSTDTQY
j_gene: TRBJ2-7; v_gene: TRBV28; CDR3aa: ASRRGGGEQY
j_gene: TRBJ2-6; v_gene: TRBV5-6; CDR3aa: ASSRRLGGRGANVLT
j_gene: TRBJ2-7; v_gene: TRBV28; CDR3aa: ASSLTKSYEQY
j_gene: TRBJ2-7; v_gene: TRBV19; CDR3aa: ASSIGTSGLYEQY
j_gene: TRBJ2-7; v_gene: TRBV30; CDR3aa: AWSLGKTSSYEQY
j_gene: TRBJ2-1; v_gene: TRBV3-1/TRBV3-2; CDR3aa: ASRQYNEQF
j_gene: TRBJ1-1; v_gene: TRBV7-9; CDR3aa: ASSFKGLNTEAF